A single sample is the source of the 24 T cell receptor beta chains below, sequenced in a study of PD-1 blockade in classical Hodgkin lymphoma. The protocol was immunoSEQ multiplex PCR, while the TCRdb copy is restricted to in-frame clones and leaves out a portion. The sample carries around 20,000 clones, about nine tenths recorded once. Every one of the patients relapsed after autologous stem cell transplantation (brentuximab vedotin exposure was variable). The material sequenced was peripheral blood mononuclear cells (PBMCs), taken before the second cycle of nivolumab. Receptors originate from a human donor with classical Hodgkin lymphoma.

The V gene is TRBV9, the J gene TRBJ2-3; 11 nucleotides match TRBD2. The germline CDR1 and CDR2 sequences are SGDLS and YYNGEE. CDR3 length: 16 amino acids. After removal of 0 bases from V and 4 bases from J, the junction contained 4 bases not matched to a gene. The CDR3 region has the DNA TGTGCCAGCAGCGTAGTTCTAGCGGGGGGCCCAGATACGCAGTATTTT. It translates to CASSVVLAGGPDTQYF.

This chain joins TRBV19 and TRBJ1-2; the match to TRBD1 covers 7 bases. This CDR3 region has 14 residues. Unmatched junction bases numbered 5, after V lost 3 bases and J lost 4 bases. From germline, CDR1 is LNHDA and CDR2 SQIVND (reference sequence). The CDR3 protein is CASSISDRFYGYTF. The CDR3 DNA is TGTGCCAGTAGTATTTCGGACAGGTTCTATGGCTACACCTTC.

In this sample, this clone turned up once. The genes are TRBV9 and TRBJ2-3; 15 bases are shared with TRBD2. Per the germline V gene, CDR1 is SGDLS and CDR2 is YYNGEE. After removal of 4 bases from V and 0 bases from J, the junction contained 12 bases not matched to a gene. The CDR3 length is 20 residues. In DNA form, the CDR3 reads TGTGCCAGCAGCCGCCGAAGGGGGACTAGCGGGGGGCAAAGCACAGATACGCAGTATTTT. Amino acid sequence: CASSRRRGTSGGQSTDTQYF.

This CDR3 reads CASRRLAGGSETQYF. The CDR3 DNA is TGTGCCAGCAGACGACTAGCGGGGGGTTCAGAGACCCAGTACTTC. V gene TRBV6-5 combines with J gene TRBJ2-5; 13 positions agree with TRBD2. Germline values: CDR1 MNHEY, CDR2 SVGAGI. The junction had 5 bases not matched to a gene; V was cut back by 6 bases and J by 4 bases. The CDR3 runs 15 residues.

The chain couples TRBV25-1 to TRBJ2-7; maybe TRBD2 (6 bases). Germline loops: CDR1 MGHDK, CDR2 SYGVNS. CDR3 length: 13 amino acids. The V end was cut by 10 bases, the J end by 6 bases, with 19 bases between. The CDR3: CATGGRSRLEQYF. The CDR3 nucleotides are TGTGCCACCGGGGGACGATCGCGGCTCGAGCAGTACTTC.

This clone was recorded only once. This chain joins TRBV7-9 and TRBJ1-1; D might be TRBD1 (6 bases). The V and J ends lost 5 bases and 3 bases respectively, with 16 bases between them. The CDR3 spans 15 residues. Germline lookup yields CDR1 SEHNR and CDR2 FQNEAQ (reference sequence). The CDR3 region has the DNA TGTGCCAGCAGCCTAGGCGGTACAGGGCACACTGAAGCTTTCTTT. Residues: CASSLGGTGHTEAFF.

The chain employs TRBV9 and TRBJ2-2; D could derive from TRBD1 or TRBD2 (6 bases each). V was cut by 3 bases and J by 6 bases, with 18 bases left in between. The germline CDR1 and CDR2 sequences are SGDLS and YYNGEE. This CDR3 comprises 16 residues. The CDR3: CASSDRRGAPAGELFF. CDR3 sequence (DNA): TGTGCCAGCAGCGACCGGAGGGGGGCCCCCGCCGGGGAGCTGTTTTTT.

The rearrangement joins TRBV5-1 to TRBJ1-2; a weak D match, TRBD1 (5 bases). This CDR3 comprises 15 residues. Trimming removed 0 bases at V and 3 bases at J, with 12 bases between. Germline V gene sequence: CDR1 SGHRS, CDR2 YFSETQ. This chain's CDR3 is CASSLEAGTYYGYTF. CDR3 bases: TGCGCCAGCAGCTTGGAGGCAGGGACTTACTATGGCTACACCTTC.

This rearrangement joins TRBV7-8 to TRBJ2-3, with D perhaps matching TRBD1 (6 bases). Trimming cost V 3 bases and J 3 bases, with 16 bases left between them. Germline values: CDR1 SGHVS, CDR2 FQNEAQ. CDR3 length equals 16 residues. CDR3 amino acids: CASSFTTGTTTDTQYF. CDR3 DNA: TGTGCCAGCAGCTTTACGACAGGAACAACGACAGATACGCAGTATTTT.

The V call is TRBV5-1, the J call TRBJ2-7, with 9 positions matching TRBD1. Germline V gene sequence: CDR1 SGHRS, CDR2 YFSETQ. The V gene end was trimmed by 4 bases and the J gene end by 5 bases; junction bases not matched to a gene: 10. The CDR3 has 15 residues. The CDR3 nucleotides are TGCGCCAGCAGCGGAACACAGGGGGCTAGGGACGAGCAGTACTTC. This codes for CASSGTQGARDEQYF.

In this sample, this clone turned up once. In DNA form, the CDR3 reads TGCGCCAGCAGACGGGGGACAGGGGGAGAGACCCAGTACTTC. As protein: CASRRGTGGETQYF. The V gene is TRBV5-1, the J gene TRBJ2-5, with 11 positions matching TRBD1. V lost 5 bases and J lost 4; bases outside the gene matches: 4. The CDR3 has 14 residues. Germline CDR1 SGHRS, CDR2 YFSETQ. Full variable domain (missing parts from reference TRBV5-1 and TRBJ2-5): KAGVTQTPRYLIKTRGQQVTLSCSPISGHRSVSWYQQTPGQGLQFLFEYFSETQRNKGNFPGRFSGRQFSNSRSEMNVSTLELGDSALYLCASRRGTGGETQYFGPGTRLLVL.

The chain uses TRBV5-1 and TRBJ2-7; possible D gene TRBD2, 6 bases. Trimming shortened V by 4 bases and J by 4 bases, and 9 bases separated the two germline ends. Germline V CDR1 and CDR2: SGHRS, YFSETQ. The CDR3 has 12 residues. The CDR3, as DNA: TGCGCCAGCAGCGCGGGAAAGTACGAGCAGTACTTC. Translating it yields CASSAGKYEQYF.

Notes on this clone: The sample contains more than one DNA sequence encoding this CDR3. The chain couples TRBV5-1 to TRBJ1-4; the D gene is possibly TRBD1 (6 bases). The V end lost 0 bases, the J end lost 7 bases, and 10 bases lay between the germline ends. The CDR3 contains 14 residues. CDR1 is SGHRS, CDR2 YFSETQ, per germline. The CDR3 coding sequence is TGCGCCAGCAGCTTGGCAGGGGAGGGTGAAAAACTGTTTTTT. Encoded protein: CASSLAGEGEKLFF.

The chain uses TRBV4-3 and TRBJ2-3; TRBD2 matches 13 bases. Germline lookup yields CDR1 LGHNA and CDR2 YSLEER. The CDR3 extends over 17 amino acids. J lost 9 bases, V lost 0 bases, and 9 bases had no gene match. CDR3 DNA sequence: TGCGCCAGCAGCCAAGATACTAGCGGGGGGGCTGGGAGGACGCAGTATTTT. It encodes CASSQDTSGGAGRTQYF.

This clone was recorded only once. This CDR3 reads CASSLGTAYEQYF. The CDR3 bases are TGTGCCAGCAGCTTAGGAACCGCCTACGAGCAGTACTTC. The chain joins TRBV11-2 to TRBJ2-7, with D hard to call. The germline V gene has CDR1 SGHAT and CDR2 FQNNGV. Trimming removed 1 base from V and 2 bases from J, with 6 bases in between. The CDR3 is 13 amino acids.

The V call is TRBV5-1, the J call TRBJ1-1; D is perhaps TRBD1 (5 bases). This CDR3 comprises 15 residues. The V and J ends lost 2 bases and 5 bases respectively, with 16 bases between them. Germline CDR1 and CDR2: SGHRS and YFSETQ. In DNA, the CDR3 is TGCGCCAGCAGCTTCACCCTCCCCGGGGCAACTGAAGCTTTCTTT. Amino acids: CASSFTLPGATEAFF.

V usage is TRBV6-5 and J usage is TRBJ2-7, with D possibly TRBD1 on 6 matching bases. Trimming took 0 bases from V and 9 from J, leaving 18 bases between them. The CDR3 runs to 15 residues. The germline V gene has CDR1 MNHEY and CDR2 SVGAGI. The CDR3 here is CASSYSMGHLNGQYF. The CDR3 DNA sequence: TGTGCCAGCAGTTACTCTATGGGACACCTGAATGGGCAGTACTTC.

The rearrangement uses TRBV6-5 and TRBJ1-1; the D gene is possibly TRBD1 (5 bases). The CDR3 covers 14 residues. The germline CDR1 and CDR2 sequences are MNHEY and SVGAGI. Trimming stripped 4 bases from V and 2 bases from J, with 11 bases between. This chain's CDR3 is CASSFQQGNTEAFF. The CDR3 region has the DNA TGTGCCAGCAGTTTCCAGCAGGGAAACACTGAAGCTTTCTTT.

The CDR3 spells CASSLGGIGNQPQHF. The DNA of the CDR3 is TGCGCCAGCAGCTTGGGGGGAATCGGCAATCAGCCCCAGCATTTT. The chain employs TRBV5-1 and TRBJ1-5; unclear D gene. The V gene's germline CDR1 is SGHRS and CDR2 YFSETQ. Trimming removed 0 bases at V and 2 bases at J, with 9 bases between. The CDR3 consists of 15 residues.

V is TRBV5-1 and J is TRBJ1-4, with no clear D. V lost 0 bases to trimming and J lost 5 bases, with 11 bases between them. The CDR3 runs to 15 residues. Germline V gene sequence: CDR1 SGHRS, CDR2 YFSETQ. As DNA, the CDR3 is TGCGCCAGCAGCTTGGAGGGAGGAGAAAATGAAAAACTGTTTTTT. Translation: CASSLEGGENEKLFF. Drawing the rest from reference TRBV5-1 and TRBJ1-4, the complete variable domain is KAGVTQTPRYLIKTRGQQVTLSCSPISGHRSVSWYQQTPGQGLQFLFEYFSETQRNKGNFPGRFSGRQFSNSRSEMNVSTLELGDSALYLCASSLEGGENEKLFFGSGTQLSVL.

The chain is built from TRBV5-1 and TRBJ1-2, with D perhaps matching TRBD1 (6 bases). Germline V gene sequence: CDR1 SGHRS, CDR2 YFSETQ. Trimming removed 0 bases at V and 5 bases at J, with 11 bases between. This CDR3 is built from 14 residues. CDR3 nucleotide sequence: TGCGCCAGCAGCTTGGACAGGGAAGGGTATGGCTACACCTTC. Its protein product is CASSLDREGYGYTF.

The chain recombines TRBV6-5 with TRBJ1-1, with D uncertain. CDR1 is MNHEY, CDR2 SVGAGI, per germline. This CDR3 is built from 11 residues. The CDR3 nucleotides read TGTGATGGAAGGGAACTGGTTGAAGCTTTCTTT. Translating gives CDGRELVEAFF.

This chain joins TRBV5-6 and TRBJ2-5, with D possibly being TRBD1 (5 bases). The CDR3 has 15 residues. Germline V gene lookup returns CDR1 SGHDT and CDR2 YYEEEE. Trimming took off 1 base at V and 1 base at J, with 11 bases between the two ends. The CDR3 is CASSLSGKGQETQYF. For the CDR3, the DNA is TGTGCCAGCAGCTTGTCAGGGAAAGGCCAAGAGACCCAGTACTTC.

J is TRBJ1-5 and V is TRBV7-2, with unresolved D. This CDR3 comprises 15 residues. V was shortened by 1 base and J by 0 bases, with 7 bases between the two germline ends. The germline gives CDR1 SGHTA, CDR2 FQGNSA. CDR3 nucleotide sequence: TGTGCCAGCAGCTTAGGAGCAGATAGCAATCAGCCCCAGCATTTT. Its protein product is CASSLGADSNQPQHF.